The present TCR beta chain was sequenced within a study of regulatory T cells in long-lasting Graves disease. This clonotype was observed at least ten times. Unmatched junction bases numbered 11, after V lost 0 bases and J lost 3 bases. This CDR3 is built from 18 residues. Germline lookup yields CDR1 WSHSY and CDR2 SAAADI. Construction of TCR beta libraries relied on iRepertoire HTBI primers and on Arm-PCR targeting CDR3 regions. TCRdb called the multiplex PCR reads again in MiXCR, with one record for every CDR3 protein. This table holds approximately 460,000 distinct CDR3 sequences, less than 20% found once. Time point: newly diagnosed GD, antithyroid drugs for less than 3 months. Isolated PBMC RNA provided the starting material for the TCR library. Separately, the same data were catalogued under a study of T cells in Graves' hyperthyroidism and ophthalmopathy. That study reports: An initial round of RT-PCR targeting the TCR CDR3 relied on the HTBI primer set.

The receptor was isolated from a woman in her twenties or thirties with Graves disease. The sequencing used peripheral blood mononuclear cells (PBMCs), collected at new diagnosis, from a patient treated with antithyroid drugs. The V call is TRBV10-2, the J call TRBJ2-7; 10 bases align to TRBD1. The CDR3 bases are TGCGCCAGCAGTGAGTCGGGACAGGGGTACACAGGGGGCTACGAGCAGTACTTC. Translation gives CASSESGQGYTGGYEQYF.